Presented here are 12 T cell receptor beta chains from one specimen sequenced in a study of sequential checkpoint blockade in melanoma. The treatment denotes: randomized to nivolumab then ipilimumab (arm A) or the reverse (arm B). Produced via immunoSEQ multiplex PCR; TCRdb's table is partial and in-frame only. The repertoire holds around 2,200 clones, with about 17% as singletons. Here the sequenced sample was tumor tissue (inferred from file names), taken from a patient given nivolumab and ipilimumab in sequence. The receptor set was obtained from a human donor with melanoma.

This clone is medium-sized (0.01 to 0.1%). This chain uses TRBV6-8 with TRBJ1-1, with D possibly TRBD1 on 5 matching bases. Trimming removed 3 bases at V and 1 base at J, with 12 bases between. The CDR3 runs to 15 residues. CDR1 is MNHGY, CDR2 SAAAGT, per germline. The CDR3 sequence is CASSYGQGGNTEAFF. The CDR3 bases are TGTGCCAGCAGTTATGGGCAGGGCGGGAACACTGAAGCTTTCTTT.

The table lists this clone with a few counts. The chain couples TRBV6-8 to TRBJ2-1, with D unclear. V was pared by 0 bases and J by 1 base, with 4 bases between. The CDR3 is made up of 14 amino acids. Germline values: CDR1 MNHGY, CDR2 SAAAGT. The CDR3 is CASSYSRSYNEQFF. CDR3 coding DNA: TGTGCCAGCAGTTACTCTCGTTCCTACAATGAGCAGTTCTTC.

For this clone: One end of the junction is discordant with germline, which a read error may explain. The chain has TRBV30 and TRBJ2-3; TRBD2 matches at 8 bases. CDR1 is GTSNPN, CDR2 SVGIG, per germline (reference sequence). The CDR3 spans 13 residues. The CDR3 sequence is CAWTGGGTDTQYF. The CDR3 DNA sequence: TGTGCCTGGACCGGGGGGGGCACGGATACGCAGTATTTT.

By share of the sample, this clone is medium-sized (0.01 to 0.1%). This rearrangement joins TRBV11-3 to TRBJ2-7; D uncertain. The CDR3 is 17 amino acids. Trimming took 3 bases from V and 0 from J, leaving 18 bases between them. Germline V gene lookup returns CDR1 SGHNT and CDR2 YENEEA. The CDR3 nucleotides are TGTGCCAGCAGCTTGAACCGATACCTTAGGAGCTCCTACGAGCAGTACTTC. It specifies CASSLNRYLRSSYEQYF.

By share of the sample, this clone is medium-sized. The junction shows a germline mismatch at one end, possibly a read error. This chain joins TRBV11-3 and TRBJ2-7, with TRBD1 matching over 7 bases. The CDR3 loop spans 14 amino acids. Germline V gene sequence: CDR1 SGHNT, CDR2 YENEEA. CDR3 in DNA: TGTGCCAGCAGCCCAAGGGACAGCCGCTACAAGCAGTACTTC. Translation: CASSPRDSRYKQYF.

In its sample, this clone was seen a few times. The junction departs from germline at one end; a sequencing error may be responsible. The CDR3 loop is CAISVTGADGYTF. As DNA, the CDR3 is TGTGCCATCAGTGTGACAGGGGCCGATGGCTACACCTTC. The chain links TRBV6-8 to TRBJ1-2, with TRBD1 identical over 8 bases. From germline, CDR1 is MNHGY and CDR2 SAAAGT. CDR3 length equals 13 residues.

In its sample, this clone ranks as large. The V call is TRBV4-1, the J call TRBJ1-3, with TRBD1 as a possible D gene (5 bases). CDR1 and CDR2 from the germline V gene are MGHRA and YSYEKL. V was cut by 4 bases and J by 11 bases, with 18 bases left in between. This CDR3 contains 14 residues. CDR3 region: CASSPGDVGGPIYF. The CDR3 DNA follows: TGCGCCAGCAGCCCGGGAGACGTTGGGGGTCCCATATATTTT.

This clone was detected many times. The CDR3 is CASSPVAGTQETQYF. As DNA, the CDR3 is TGTGCCAGCAGCCCGGTAGCGGGGACACAAGAGACCCAGTACTTC. The genes are TRBV11-3 and TRBJ2-5, with 8 bases matching TRBD2. The CDR3 totals 15 residues. Germline V lookup: CDR1 SGHNT, CDR2 YENEEA. Trimming at V came to 5 bases and at J to 2 bases, leaving 7 bases not matched to a gene.

This clone has more than one count but fewer than ten. V and J are TRBV11-3 and TRBJ2-3; either TRBD1 or TRBD2 may supply D (6 bases each). The germline V and J ends were trimmed by 5 bases and 5 bases, with 23 bases remaining between them. Germline loops: CDR1 SGHNT, CDR2 YENEEA. The CDR3 has 17 residues. CDR3 sequence reads: CASSPRVGGQGIDTQYF. The DNA of the CDR3 is TGTGCCAGCAGCCCTAGGGTAGGGGGGCAAGGGATAGATACGCAGTATTTT. Filled out from reference TRBV11-3 and TRBJ2-3, the complete variable domain reads EAGVVQSPRYKIIEKKQPVAFWCNPISGHNTLYWYLQNLGQGPELLIRYENEEAVDDSQLPKDRFSAERLKGVDSTLKIQPAELGDSAVYLCASSPRVGGQGIDTQYFGPGTRLTVL.

The chain recombines TRBV12-5 with TRBJ1-4; perhaps TRBD1 as D (5 bases). Looked up from germline, CDR1 is LGHNT and CDR2 is FRNRAP. V was cut by 8 bases and J by 8 bases, with 12 bases left in between. CDR3 length equals 12 residues. The CDR3 sequence: CASWTSGEKLFF. For the CDR3, the DNA is TGTGCTAGTTGGACCTCAGGGGAAAAACTGTTTTTT.

This clone occurred a few times. The chain recombines TRBV12-2 with TRBJ2-3; no check of the table's D call, TRBD1, against the DNA was made. TRBV12-2 is a pseudogene. This CDR3 has 16 residues. The CDR3 loop reads CASRLASGGLTDTQYF. The CDR3 coding sequence is TGTGCAAGTCGCTTAGCGTCTGGGGGCCTCACAGATACGCAGTATTTT.

The J gene is TRBJ1-2, the V gene TRBV29-1; D not certain. Between the trimmed V and J ends, which lost 3 bases and 4 bases, there was a span of 12 bases. CDR1 SQVTM and CDR2 ANQGSEA come from the germline V gene. CDR3 length: 13 residues. The CDR3 coding sequence is TGCAGCGTTGAGGGTGGGCTGCTCTATGGCTACACCTTC. Protein: CSVEGGLLYGYTF.